This entry features one T cell receptor (beta chain) sequence. The sample belongs to a study of human T cells and chemical hapten exposure. At the level of the study: Patients additionally received therapeutic doses of diphenylcyclopropenone on the scalp once a week, and this continued throughout the approximately 25-week study. The study patch tested 0.01% DPC on the upper back and read results at 6 days.

Individual cDNA molecules in this library carried unique molecular identifiers. In the authors' methods: Sampled TCR counts reached a median of roughly 100,000 per sample, with values ranging from about 23,224 to 700,000. TCRdb used MiXCR to reprocess the RACE reads, holding one entry per CDR3 protein. These V and J calls derive from TCRdb rather than the authors' analysis. This table has about 90,000 distinct CDR3 sequences, roughly 11% appearing once. Time point in this sample: patch test 3, about 24 weeks after DPC sensitization. Treatment here: therapeutic diphenylcyclopropenone sensitization with weekly scalp DPC. The sequences come from whole blood, collected in connection with sensitization to the hapten diphenylcyclopropenone (DPC). The TCR comes from a woman aged 30 to 39 with alopecia areata. Some clones in this sample may be carry-over from other donors' samples.

The CDR3 region is CSARESAATKAFF. The DNA for the CDR3 is TGCAGTGCTAGAGAGTCGGCAGCTACAAAAGCTTTCTTT. This rearrangement joins TRBV20-1 to TRBJ1-1, with no clear D. Germline V lookup: CDR1 DFQATT, CDR2 SNEGSKA (reference sequence). The CDR3 covers 13 residues. V shed 0 bases and J shed 9 bases, with 14 bases lying between them.